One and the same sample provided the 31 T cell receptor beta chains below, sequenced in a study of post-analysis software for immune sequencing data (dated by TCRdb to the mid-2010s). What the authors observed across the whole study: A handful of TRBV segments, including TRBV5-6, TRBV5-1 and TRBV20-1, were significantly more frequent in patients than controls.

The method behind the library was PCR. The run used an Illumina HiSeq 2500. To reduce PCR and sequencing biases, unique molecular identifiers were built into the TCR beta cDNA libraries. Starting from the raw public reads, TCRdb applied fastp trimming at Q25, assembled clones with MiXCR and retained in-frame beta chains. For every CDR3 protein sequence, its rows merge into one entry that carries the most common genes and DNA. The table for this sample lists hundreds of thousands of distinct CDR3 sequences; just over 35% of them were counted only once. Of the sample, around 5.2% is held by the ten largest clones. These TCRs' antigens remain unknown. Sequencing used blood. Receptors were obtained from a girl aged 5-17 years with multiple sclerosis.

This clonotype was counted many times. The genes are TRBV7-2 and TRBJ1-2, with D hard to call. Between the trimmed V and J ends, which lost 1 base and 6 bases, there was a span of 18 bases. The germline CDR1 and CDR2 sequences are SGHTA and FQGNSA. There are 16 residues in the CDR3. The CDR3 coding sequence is TGTGCCAGCAGCTTAGAACCTCGGCCGGGAGAAAATGGCTACACCTTC. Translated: CASSLEPRPGENGYTF.

The chain's CDR3 is CASSPRQGRSPLHF. CDR3 sequence (DNA): TGTGCCAGCAGCCCCCGACAGGGGAGGTCACCCCTCCACTTT. The chain has TRBV3-1 and TRBJ1-6; 8 bases align to TRBD1. V shed 4 bases, J shed 10 bases, and the junction held 6 bases outside the gene matches. Germline V gene lookup returns CDR1 LGHDT and CDR2 YNNKEL (reference sequence). The CDR3 is 14 amino acids.

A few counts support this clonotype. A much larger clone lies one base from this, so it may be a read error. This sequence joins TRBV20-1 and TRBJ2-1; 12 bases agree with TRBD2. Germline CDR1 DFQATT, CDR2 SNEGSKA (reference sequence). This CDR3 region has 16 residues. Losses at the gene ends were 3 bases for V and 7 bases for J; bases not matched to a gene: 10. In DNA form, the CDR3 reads TGCAGTGCTAGGTGGCCTAGCGGGGGGGCCTGGAATGAGCAGTTCTTC. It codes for CSARWPSGGAWNEQFF.

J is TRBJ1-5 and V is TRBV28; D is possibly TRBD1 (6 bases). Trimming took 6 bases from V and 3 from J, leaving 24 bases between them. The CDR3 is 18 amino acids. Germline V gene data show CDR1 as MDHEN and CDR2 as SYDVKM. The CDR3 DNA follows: TGTGCCAGCAGCCCGACGGGGGGCGGGGTTTCTACCAATCAGCCCCAGCATTTT. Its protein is CASSPTGGGVSTNQPQHF.

CDR3 in DNA: TGCGCCAGCAGCTTGACAGGGCCCTATGGCTACACCTTC. Protein sequence: CASSLTGPYGYTF. The chain joins TRBV5-1 to TRBJ1-2, with D tentatively TRBD1 (6 bases). Germline V gene sequence: CDR1 SGHRS, CDR2 YFSETQ. This CDR3 is 13 amino acids long. Trimming stripped 1 base from V and 4 bases from J, with 8 bases between. Full variable domain (outside the CDR3, taken from reference TRBV5-1 and TRBJ1-2): KAGVTQTPRYLIKTRGQQVTLSCSPISGHRSVSWYQQTPGQGLQFLFEYFSETQRNKGNFPGRFSGRQFSNSRSEMNVSTLELGDSALYLCASSLTGPYGYTFGSGTRLTVV.

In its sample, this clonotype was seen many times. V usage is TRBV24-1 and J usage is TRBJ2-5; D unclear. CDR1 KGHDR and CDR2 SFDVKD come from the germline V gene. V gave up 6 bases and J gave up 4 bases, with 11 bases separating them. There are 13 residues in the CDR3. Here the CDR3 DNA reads TGTGCCACCAGTCTTGGAGCCGGAGAGACCCAGTACTTC. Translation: CATSLGAGETQYF.

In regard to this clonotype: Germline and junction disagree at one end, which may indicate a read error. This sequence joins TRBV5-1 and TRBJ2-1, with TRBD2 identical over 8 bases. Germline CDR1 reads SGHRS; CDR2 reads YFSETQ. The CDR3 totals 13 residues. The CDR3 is CASSLAPAGERFF. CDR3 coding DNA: TGCGCCAGCAGCTTGGCCCCAGCGGGAGAGCGGTTCTTC.

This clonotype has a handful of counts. The CDR3 protein is CASSGRSLKNNEQFF. As DNA, the CDR3 is TGTGCCAGCAGCGGAAGGAGCCTCAAGAACAATGAGCAGTTCTTC. V gene TRBV6-1 combines with J gene TRBJ2-1; D gene uncertain. Per the germline V gene, CDR1 is MNHNS and CDR2 is SASEGT. V lost 6 bases to trimming and J lost 5 bases, with 17 bases between them. This CDR3 is built from 15 residues.

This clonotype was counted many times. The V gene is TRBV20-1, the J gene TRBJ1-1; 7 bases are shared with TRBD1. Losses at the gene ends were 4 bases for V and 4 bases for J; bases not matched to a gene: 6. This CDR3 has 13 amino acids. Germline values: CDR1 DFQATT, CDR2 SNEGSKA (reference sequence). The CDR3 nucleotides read TGCAGTGCTATTGAAGACAGGGCCACTGAAGCTTTCTTT. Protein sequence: CSAIEDRATEAFF.

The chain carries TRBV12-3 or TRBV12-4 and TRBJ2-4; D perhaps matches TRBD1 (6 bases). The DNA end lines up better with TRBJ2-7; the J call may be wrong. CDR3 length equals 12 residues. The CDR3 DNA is TGTGCCAGCGGTGGGGACAAATCCGAGCAGTACTTC. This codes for CASGGDKSEQYF.

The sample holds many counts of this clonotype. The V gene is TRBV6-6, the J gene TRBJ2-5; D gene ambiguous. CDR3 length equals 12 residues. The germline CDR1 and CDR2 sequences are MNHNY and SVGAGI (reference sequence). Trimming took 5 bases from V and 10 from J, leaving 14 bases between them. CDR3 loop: CASSLEGLGQYF. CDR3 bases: TGTGCCAGCAGTCTCGAAGGGCTCGGCCAGTACTTC.

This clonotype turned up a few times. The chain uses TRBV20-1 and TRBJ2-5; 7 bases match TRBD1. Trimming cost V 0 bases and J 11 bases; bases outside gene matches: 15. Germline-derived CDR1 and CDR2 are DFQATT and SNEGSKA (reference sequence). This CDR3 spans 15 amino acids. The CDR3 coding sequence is TGCAGTGCTAGAGAATCGACAGGGTTGCAATTTGAGCAGTACTTC. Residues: CSARESTGLQFEQYF.

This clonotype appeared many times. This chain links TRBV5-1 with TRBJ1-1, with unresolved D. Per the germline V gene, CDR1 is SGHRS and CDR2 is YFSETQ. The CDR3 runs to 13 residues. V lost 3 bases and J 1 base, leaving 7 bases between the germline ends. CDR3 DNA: TGCGCCAGCAGCTATCAGGAGAACACTGAAGCTTTCTTT. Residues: CASSYQENTEAFF.

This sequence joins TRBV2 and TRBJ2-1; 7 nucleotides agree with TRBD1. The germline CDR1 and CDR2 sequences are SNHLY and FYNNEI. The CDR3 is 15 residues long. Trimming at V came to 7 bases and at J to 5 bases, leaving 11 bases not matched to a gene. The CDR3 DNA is TGTGCCAGCAACGCCTTGGGACAGAAAAACAATGAGCAGTTCTTC. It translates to CASNALGQKNNEQFF.

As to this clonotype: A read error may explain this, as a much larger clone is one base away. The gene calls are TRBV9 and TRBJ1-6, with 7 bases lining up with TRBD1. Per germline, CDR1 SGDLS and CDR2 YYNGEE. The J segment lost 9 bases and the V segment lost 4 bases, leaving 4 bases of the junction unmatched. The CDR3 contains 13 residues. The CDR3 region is CASSRGGCSPLHF. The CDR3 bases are TGTGCCAGCAGCAGAGGGGGCTGTTCACCCCTCCACTTT.

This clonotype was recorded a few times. The CDR3 DNA follows: TGTGCCAGCAGCCAAGAAAGGAACACTGAAGCTTTCTTT. It yields the protein CASSQERNTEAFF. The rearrangement uses TRBV4-2 and TRBJ1-1; D is undetermined. V lost 0 bases and J 1 base, leaving 3 bases between the germline ends. Germline V lookup: CDR1 LGHNA, CDR2 YNFKEQ. The CDR3 consists of 13 residues.

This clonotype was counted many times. DNA for the CDR3: TGTGCCAGCAGCGTGCGTCGTAGTTCTCCCTACAATGAGCAGTTCTTC. Translating gives CASSVRRSSPYNEQFF. The chain links TRBV9 to TRBJ2-1; no firm D call. V lost 2 bases and J lost 2, with 14 bases in between. Germline V CDR1 and CDR2: SGDLS, YYNGEE. The CDR3 runs to 16 residues.

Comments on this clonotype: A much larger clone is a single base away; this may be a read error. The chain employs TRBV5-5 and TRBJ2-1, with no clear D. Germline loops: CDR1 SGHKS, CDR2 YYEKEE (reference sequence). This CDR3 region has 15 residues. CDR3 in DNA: TGTGCCAGCAGCTTGGGCCAGGAGCCCCACAATCAGCAGTTCTTC. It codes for CASSLGQEPHNQQFF.

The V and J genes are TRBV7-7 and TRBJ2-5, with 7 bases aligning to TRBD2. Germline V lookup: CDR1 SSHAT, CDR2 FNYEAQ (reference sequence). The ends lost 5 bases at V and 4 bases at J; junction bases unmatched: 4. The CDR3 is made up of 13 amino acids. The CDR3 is CASSTPGGETQYF. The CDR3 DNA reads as TGTGCCAGCAGCACTCCGGGAGGAGAGACCCAGTACTTC.

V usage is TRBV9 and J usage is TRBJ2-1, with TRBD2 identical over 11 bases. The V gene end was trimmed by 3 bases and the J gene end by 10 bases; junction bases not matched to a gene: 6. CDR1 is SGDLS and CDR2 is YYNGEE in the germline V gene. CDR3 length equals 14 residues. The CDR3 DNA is TGTGCCAGCAGCGCCCTAGCGGGGGGCGGAGAGCAGTTCTTC. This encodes CASSALAGGGEQFF.

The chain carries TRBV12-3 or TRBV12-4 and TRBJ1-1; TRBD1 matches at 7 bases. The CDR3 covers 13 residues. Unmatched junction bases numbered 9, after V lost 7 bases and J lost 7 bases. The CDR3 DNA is TGTGCCAGCATCATGACAGGGCGTCTTGAAGCTTTCTTT. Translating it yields CASIMTGRLEAFF.

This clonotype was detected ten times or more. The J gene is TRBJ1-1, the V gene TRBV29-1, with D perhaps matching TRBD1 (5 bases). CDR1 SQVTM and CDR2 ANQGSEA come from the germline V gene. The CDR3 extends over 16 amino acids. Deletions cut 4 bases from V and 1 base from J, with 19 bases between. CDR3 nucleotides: TGCAGCGTTGGCCCCCCGGTCGGGGGGGGGAACACTGAAGCTTTCTTT. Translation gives CSVGPPVGGGNTEAFF. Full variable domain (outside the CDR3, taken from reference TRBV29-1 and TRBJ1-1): SAVISQKPSRDICQRGTSLTIQCQVDSQVTMMFWYRQQPGQSLTLIATANQGSEATYESGFVIDKFPISRPNLTFSTLTVSNMSPEDSSIYLCSVGPPVGGGNTEAFFGQGTRLTVV.

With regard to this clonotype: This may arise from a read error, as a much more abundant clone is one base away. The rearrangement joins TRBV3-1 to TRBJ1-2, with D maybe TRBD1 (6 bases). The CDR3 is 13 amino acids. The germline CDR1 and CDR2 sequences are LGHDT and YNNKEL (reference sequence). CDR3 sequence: CVSSPRDIRGYTF. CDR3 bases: TGTGTCAGCAGCCCCCGGGACATACGTGGCTACACCTTC.

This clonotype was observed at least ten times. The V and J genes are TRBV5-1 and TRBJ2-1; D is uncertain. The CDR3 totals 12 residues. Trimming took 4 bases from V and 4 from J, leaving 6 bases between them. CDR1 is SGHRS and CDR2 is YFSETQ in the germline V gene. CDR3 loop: CASSAQYNEQFF. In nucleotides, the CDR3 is TGCGCCAGCAGCGCACAGTACAATGAGCAGTTCTTC.

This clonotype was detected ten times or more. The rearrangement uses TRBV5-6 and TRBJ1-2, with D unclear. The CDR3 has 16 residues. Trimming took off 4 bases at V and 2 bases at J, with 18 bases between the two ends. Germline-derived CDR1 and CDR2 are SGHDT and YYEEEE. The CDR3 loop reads CASSREWEQANYGYTF. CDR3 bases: TGTGCCAGCAGCCGGGAGTGGGAGCAGGCGAACTATGGCTACACCTTC.

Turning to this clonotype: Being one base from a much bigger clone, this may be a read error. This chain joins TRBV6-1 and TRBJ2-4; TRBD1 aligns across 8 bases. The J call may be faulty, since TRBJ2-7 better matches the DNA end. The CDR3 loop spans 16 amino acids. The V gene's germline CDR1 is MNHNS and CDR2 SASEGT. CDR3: CASSPNSGQGSGEQYF. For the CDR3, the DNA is TGTGCCAGCAGCCCCAACTCTGGACAGGGAAGTGGCGAGCAGTACTTC.

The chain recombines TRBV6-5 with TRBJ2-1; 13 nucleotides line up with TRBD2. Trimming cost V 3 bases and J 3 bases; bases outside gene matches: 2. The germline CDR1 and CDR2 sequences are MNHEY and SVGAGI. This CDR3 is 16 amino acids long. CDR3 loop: CASSYRTSGGYNEQFF. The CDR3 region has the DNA TGTGCCAGCAGTTATCGGACTAGCGGGGGCTACAATGAGCAGTTCTTC.

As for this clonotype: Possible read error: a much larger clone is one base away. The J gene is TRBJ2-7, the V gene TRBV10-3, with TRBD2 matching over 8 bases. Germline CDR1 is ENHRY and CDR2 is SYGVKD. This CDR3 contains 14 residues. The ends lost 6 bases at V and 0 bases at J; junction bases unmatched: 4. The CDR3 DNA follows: TGTGCCATCAGCGGGGGGGGGACCTCCTACGAGCAGTACTTC. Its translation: CAISGGGTSYEQYF.

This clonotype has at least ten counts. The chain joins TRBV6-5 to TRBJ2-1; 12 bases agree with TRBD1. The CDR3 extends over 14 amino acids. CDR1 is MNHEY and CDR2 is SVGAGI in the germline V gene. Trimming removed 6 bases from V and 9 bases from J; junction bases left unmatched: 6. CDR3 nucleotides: TGTGCCAGCAGGGGACAGGGGGCCCGAGTTGAGCAGTTCTTC. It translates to CASRGQGARVEQFF.

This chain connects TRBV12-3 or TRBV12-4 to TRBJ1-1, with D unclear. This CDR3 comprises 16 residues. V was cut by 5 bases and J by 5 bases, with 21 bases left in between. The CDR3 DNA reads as TGTGCCAGCAGTAAAACCGGGCGGGGAGGGAAGACTGAAGCTTTCTTT. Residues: CASSKTGRGGKTEAFF.

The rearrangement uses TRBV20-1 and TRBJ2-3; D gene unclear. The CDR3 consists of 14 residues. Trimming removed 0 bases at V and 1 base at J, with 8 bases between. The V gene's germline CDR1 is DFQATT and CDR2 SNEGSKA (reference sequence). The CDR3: CSAREVAGTDTQYF. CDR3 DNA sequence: TGCAGTGCTAGAGAAGTGGCCGGCACAGATACGCAGTATTTT.